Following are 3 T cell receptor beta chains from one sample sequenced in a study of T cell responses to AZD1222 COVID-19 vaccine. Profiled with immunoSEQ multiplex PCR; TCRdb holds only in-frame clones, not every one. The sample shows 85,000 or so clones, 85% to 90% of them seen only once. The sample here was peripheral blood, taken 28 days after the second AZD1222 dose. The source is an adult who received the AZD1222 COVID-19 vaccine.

CDR3 in amino acids: CASSGRLGQGSQETQYF. Here the CDR3 DNA reads TGTGCCAGCAGTGGCCGATTGGGACAGGGGTCCCAAGAGACCCAGTACTTC. J is TRBJ2-5 and V is TRBV27; TRBD1 matches 10 bases. V gave up 5 bases and J gave up 1 base; unmatched junction bases: 10. The CDR3 spans 17 residues. Germline V gives CDR1 MNHEY, CDR2 SMNVEV (reference sequence).

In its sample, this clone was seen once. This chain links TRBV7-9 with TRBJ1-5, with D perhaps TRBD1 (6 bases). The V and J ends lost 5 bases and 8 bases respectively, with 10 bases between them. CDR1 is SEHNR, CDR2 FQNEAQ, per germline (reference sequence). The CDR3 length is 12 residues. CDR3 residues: CASSRSGEPQHF. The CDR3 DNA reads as TGTGCCAGCAGCCGATCAGGGGAGCCCCAGCATTTT.

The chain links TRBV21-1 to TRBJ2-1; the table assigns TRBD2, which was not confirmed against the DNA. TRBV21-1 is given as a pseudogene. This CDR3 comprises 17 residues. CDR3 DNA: TGTGCCAGCAGCAAGGGACTAGCGGAGCTCTCCTACAATGAGCAGTTCTTC. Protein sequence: CASSKGLAELSYNEQFF.